The 8 T cell receptor beta chains reported below all come from one sample, sequenced in a study of molecular identifiers for immune sequencing clone quantification. Via MiXCR, TCRdb re-called the PCR reads, giving one row per CDR3 protein. The sample includes approximately 93,000 distinct CDR3 sequences, about 23% of them seen just once. The source material was naive CD8+ T cells from blood, with Jurkat cell RNA spiked in. Noted subset: FACS-sorted CD8+CD4-CCR7+CD45RA+ naive T cells. Every receptor here comes from a human donor in good health. Some libraries in this study had Jurkat cell RNA spiked in.

This clonotype showed up many times. V gene TRBV6-1 combines with J gene TRBJ2-7; D remains unclear. Germline V lookup: CDR1 MNHNS, CDR2 SASEGT. Trimming stripped 3 bases from V and 3 bases from J, with 15 bases between. CDR3 size: 15 residues. The CDR3 sequence: CASSDGPQPVYEQYF. DNA of the CDR3: TGTGCCAGCAGTGATGGACCGCAACCGGTCTACGAGCAGTACTTC.

This clonotype was picked up many times. The V gene is TRBV5-5, the J gene TRBJ2-7; possible D gene TRBD2, 5 bases. Germline CDR1 is SGHKS and CDR2 is YYEKEE (reference sequence). Between the trimmed V and J ends, which lost 2 bases and 7 bases, there was a span of 16 bases. CDR3 length: 14 amino acids. CDR3 in amino acids: CASSFGGGPGEQYF. CDR3 coding DNA: TGTGCCAGCAGCTTTGGCGGAGGCCCGGGGGAGCAGTACTTC.

At least ten counts were recorded for this clonotype. The chain carries TRBV7-8 and TRBJ2-3; TRBD2 agrees at 9 bases. After removal of 3 bases from V and 5 bases from J, the junction contained 6 bases not matched to a gene. The CDR3 has 15 amino acids. CDR1 and CDR2 from the germline V gene are SGHVS and FQNEAQ. CDR3 in DNA: TGTGCCAGCAGCTTCAGGCGGGGGGGGGGAGATACGCAGTATTTT. Amino acids: CASSFRRGGGDTQYF. Complete variable domain (other parts from reference TRBV7-8 and TRBJ2-3): GAGVSQSPRYKVAKRGQDVALRCDPISGHVSLFWYQQALGQGPEFLTYFQNEAQLDKSGLPSDRFFAERPEGSVSTLKIQRTQQEDSAVYLCASSFRRGGGDTQYFGPGTRLTVL.

This clonotype appeared many times. The chain uses TRBV19 and TRBJ1-5, with D unclear. Trimming stripped 9 bases from V and 2 bases from J, with 8 bases between. The CDR3 runs 12 residues. Germline CDR1 and CDR2: LNHDA and SQIVND (reference sequence). This CDR3 is CASTWGNQPQHF. The CDR3, as DNA: TGTGCCAGCACTTGGGGCAATCAGCCCCAGCATTTT.

Comments on this clonotype: A much larger clone differs from this one at a single base, so this may be a read error. The gene calls are TRBV6-5 and TRBJ1-6, with D possibly matching TRBD1 (6 bases). The CDR3 loop spans 15 amino acids. Germline CDR1 MNHEY, CDR2 SVGAGI. The V and J ends lost 6 bases and 7 bases respectively, with 16 bases between them. CDR3 sequence: CASRPRAGENSPLHF. CDR3 nucleotides: TGTGCCAGCAGACCAAGGGCAGGGGAAAATTCACCCCTCCACTTT.

This clonotype was found many times. The chain links TRBV20-1 to TRBJ2-5; 7 nucleotides line up with TRBD1. Unmatched junction bases numbered 5, after V lost 3 bases and J lost 10 bases. CDR1 is DFQATT and CDR2 is SNEGSKA in the germline V gene (reference sequence). The CDR3 has 11 amino acids. DNA for the CDR3: TGCAGTGCTAGCCAGGGGGTGTACCAGTACTTC. It translates to CSASQGVYQYF.

In this sample, this clonotype turned up a few times. The rearrangement links TRBV5-8 to TRBJ2-7, with D tentatively TRBD2 (6 bases). CDR3 length equals 15 residues. The V end was cut by 1 base, the J end by 2 bases, with 13 bases between. From germline, CDR1 is SGHTS and CDR2 YDEGEE. CDR3 amino acids: CASSLQAGRTYEQYF. Written as DNA, the CDR3 is TGTGCCAGCAGCTTGCAGGCTGGGAGGACCTACGAGCAGTACTTC.

This clonotype was found many times. This rearrangement joins TRBV9 to TRBJ2-3; 16 bases fit TRBD2. CDR3 size: 20 residues. Losses at the gene ends were 0 bases for V and 0 bases for J; bases not matched to a gene: 7. The germline V gene encodes CDR1 SGDLS and CDR2 YYNGEE. The CDR3 DNA reads TGTGCCAGCAGCGTAGGCCCCGGGACTAGCGGGAGGGCCAGCACAGATACGCAGTATTTT. It codes for CASSVGPGTSGRASTDTQYF.